Listed here are 19 T cell receptor beta chains from one sample, sequenced in a study of yellow fever vaccine responses in identical twins. TCRdb re-called the RT-PCR reads through MiXCR, storing one row per CDR3 protein. There are approximately 2,600 distinct CDR3 sequences in the sample; 85% to 90% occur only once, and around 1.5% lies in the top ten. This specimen was T cells from blood (PBMCs), unsorted or a sorted subset (not recorded which), taken before or after yellow fever vaccination (not recorded which). Source of these receptors: a female donor who received the yellow fever vaccine.

The chain links TRBV12-3 or TRBV12-4 to TRBJ2-7, with a possible D match to TRBD2 (5 bases). This CDR3 has 17 residues. V was clipped by 2 bases and J by 4 bases, with 21 bases between them. CDR3 loop: CASSLSPWGIEGYEQYF. CDR3 nucleotides: TGTGCCAGCAGTTTATCGCCTTGGGGAATTGAGGGATACGAGCAGTACTTC.

The chain has TRBV5-1 and TRBJ2-3; 9 positions agree with TRBD2. Germline CDR1 SGHRS, CDR2 YFSETQ. CDR3 length: 15 residues. V was pared by 3 bases and J by 2 bases, with 4 bases of the junction left unmatched. The CDR3 here is CASSSRGRDTDTQYF. CDR3 bases: TGCGCCAGCAGCTCCCGCGGGAGGGACACAGATACGCAGTATTTT.

The gene calls are TRBV5-1 and TRBJ2-1; D is undetermined. The length of the CDR3 is 13 residues. V shed 1 base and J shed 9 bases, with 11 bases lying between them. CDR1 and CDR2 from the germline V gene are SGHRS and YFSETQ. CDR3 in amino acids: CASSLSSLSEQFF. For the CDR3, the DNA is TGCGCCAGCAGCTTGTCAAGTTTAAGTGAGCAGTTCTTC. Filled out from reference TRBV5-1 and TRBJ2-1, the complete variable domain reads KAGVTQTPRYLIKTRGQQVTLSCSPISGHRSVSWYQQTPGQGLQFLFEYFSETQRNKGNFPGRFSGRQFSNSRSEMNVSTLELGDSALYLCASSLSSLSEQFFGPGTRLTVL.

V and J are TRBV10-3 and TRBJ2-7; D gene uncertain. The CDR3 covers 9 residues. Trimming shortened V by 8 bases and J by 6 bases, and 5 bases separated the two germline ends. Germline-derived CDR1 and CDR2 are ENHRY and SYGVKD. CDR3 DNA sequence: TGTGCCATCTATGGCGAGCAGTACGTC. Translating gives CAIYGEQYV.

The chain couples TRBV24-1 to TRBJ2-3; TRBD2 matches 10 bases. V lost 9 bases to trimming and J lost 7 bases; unmatched junction nucleotides: 9. CDR1 is KGHDR, CDR2 SFDVKD, per germline. This CDR3 is 14 amino acids long. CDR3 sequence reads: CATSRAGGQNTQYF. DNA for the CDR3: TGTGCCACCTCCAGAGCGGGAGGGCAAAATACGCAGTATTTT.

This chain uses TRBV6-1 with TRBJ1-5, with TRBD1 as a possible D gene (5 bases). V dropped 6 bases and J dropped 5 bases, with 17 bases sitting between them. The germline gives CDR1 MNHNS, CDR2 SASEGT. The CDR3 sequence is 15 residues long. CDR3 nucleotides: TGTGCCAGCAGACAGGTACTTGGGCCCTATCAGCCCCAGCATTTT. Its protein product is CASRQVLGPYQPQHF.

J is TRBJ2-3 and V is TRBV20-1; D is undetermined. In germline, CDR1 is DFQATT, CDR2 SNEGSKA (reference sequence). The CDR3 length is 13 residues. The germline V and J ends were trimmed by 4 bases and 4 bases, with 12 bases remaining between them. The CDR3: CSAIVTGPDTQYF. Written as DNA, the CDR3 is TGCAGTGCTATTGTGACTGGACCAGATACGCAGTATTTT.

V gene TRBV12-3 or TRBV12-4 combines with J gene TRBJ1-3, with D hard to call. V lost 3 bases and J lost 0, with 6 bases in between. The CDR3 covers 14 residues. CDR3 sequence reads: CASSFSDSGNTIYF. CDR3 nucleotides: TGTGCCAGCAGTTTCTCAGACTCTGGAAACACCATATATTTT.

The V and J genes are TRBV24-1 and TRBJ1-5; D is unresolved. Germline CDR1 and CDR2: KGHDR and SFDVKD. V was cut by 4 bases and J by 6 bases, with 9 bases left in between. The CDR3 extends over 13 amino acids. The CDR3 sequence: CATSEIGSQPQHF. Written as DNA, the CDR3 is TGTGCCACCAGTGAGATAGGGTCTCAGCCCCAGCATTTT.

The genes are TRBV12-3 or TRBV12-4 and TRBJ1-1; the D gene is possibly TRBD1 (5 bases). V lost 8 bases and J 0 bases, leaving 7 bases between the germline ends. This CDR3 has 12 residues. CDR3 sequence (DNA): TGTGCCAGCTGGGGGATGAACACTGAAGCTTTCTTT. This encodes CASWGMNTEAFF.

The CDR3 nucleotides are TGTGCCAGCAGTGACAGGGCAAAGATGAACACTGAAGCTTTCTTT. This sequence encodes CASSDRAKMNTEAFF. The chain couples TRBV2 to TRBJ1-1; a weak D match, TRBD1 (5 bases). V was pared by 3 bases and J by 0 bases, with 11 bases between. Germline V lookup: CDR1 SNHLY, CDR2 FYNNEI. The CDR3 totals 15 residues.

The V call is TRBV29-1, the J call TRBJ2-5; D may be TRBD1 (5 bases). CDR1 is SQVTM, CDR2 ANQGSEA, per germline. V was shortened by 1 base and J by 3 bases, with 6 bases between the two germline ends. CDR3 size: 12 residues. As DNA, the CDR3 is TGCAGCGTTGAAGGCAGGGAAGAGACCCAGTACTTC. Amino acids: CSVEGREETQYF. The complete variable domain, with remaining parts taken from reference TRBV29-1 and TRBJ2-5, reads SAVISQKPSRDICQRGTSLTIQCQVDSQVTMMFWYRQQPGQSLTLIATANQGSEATYESGFVIDKFPISRPNLTFSTLTVSNMSPEDSSIYLCSVEGREETQYFGPGTRLLVL.

This clonotype occurred once. The chain combines TRBV12-3 or TRBV12-4 with TRBJ2-5, with D tentatively TRBD1 or TRBD2 (5 bases each). Trimming stripped 3 bases from V and 4 bases from J, with 12 bases between. This CDR3 spans 14 amino acids. The CDR3 spells CASSFGGVAETQYF. In nucleotides, the CDR3 is TGTGCCAGCAGTTTTGGGGGAGTTGCAGAGACCCAGTACTTC.

This rearrangement joins TRBV7-9 to TRBJ1-2, with TRBD1 matching over 9 bases. The V segment lost 5 bases and the J segment 2 bases; nucleotides outside the gene matches: 12. The CDR3 covers 17 residues. Germline CDR1 and CDR2: SEHNR and FQNEAQ (reference sequence). CDR3 protein: CASSPTGGRGHNYGYTF. The CDR3 nucleotides read TGTGCCAGCAGCCCTACAGGGGGCAGGGGTCACAACTATGGCTACACCTTC.

This clonotype appeared a single time. The rearrangement links TRBV4-1 to TRBJ1-2; D gene ambiguous. Germline V lookup: CDR1 MGHRA, CDR2 YSYEKL. The ends were cut back, 1 base at V and 7 bases at J, with 7 bases in the middle. This CDR3 spans 12 amino acids. The CDR3 reads CASSQGGIGYTF. The CDR3 DNA sequence: TGCGCCAGCAGCCAAGGAGGGATTGGCTACACCTTC.

V usage is TRBV28 and J usage is TRBJ2-7; D might be TRBD1 (5 bases). CDR3 size: 13 residues. CDR1 and CDR2 from the germline V gene are MDHEN and SYDVKM. Trimming pared 8 bases from V and 1 base from J, leaving 12 bases between. For the CDR3, the DNA is TGTGCCAGCGCGTGGACAAATTCCTACGAGCAGTACGTC. This codes for CASAWTNSYEQYV.

This chain joins TRBV5-5 and TRBJ2-3, with D possibly TRBD1 on 5 matching bases. The CDR3 loop spans 14 amino acids. Per germline, CDR1 SGHKS and CDR2 YYEKEE (reference sequence). Trimming removed 4 bases from V and 5 bases from J, with 14 bases in between. The CDR3 coding sequence is TGTGCCAGCAGCCCCGACAGATCTAGAGATACGCAGTATTTT. Translation: CASSPDRSRDTQYF.

To note about this clonotype: Sequence at one end of the junction differs from germline and may be a read error. The V call is TRBV7-6, the J call TRBJ2-7; TRBD1 agrees at 8 bases. Germline loops: CDR1 SGHVS, CDR2 FNYEAQ. The CDR3 consists of 15 residues. The CDR3 loop reads CASSLAQGVSYEQYF. DNA for the CDR3: TGTGCCAGCAGCCTAGCACAGGGGGTCTCCTACGAGCAGTACTTC.

The genes are TRBV18 and TRBJ1-5; D gene uncertain. The CDR3 has 16 amino acids. Trimming took off 4 bases at V and 1 base at J, with 14 bases between the two ends. CDR1 is KGHSH, CDR2 LQKENI, per germline. Here the CDR3 reads CASSLLGSESNQPQHF. CDR3 nucleotides: TGTGCCAGCTCACTTTTAGGGTCTGAGAGCAATCAGCCCCAGCATTTT.